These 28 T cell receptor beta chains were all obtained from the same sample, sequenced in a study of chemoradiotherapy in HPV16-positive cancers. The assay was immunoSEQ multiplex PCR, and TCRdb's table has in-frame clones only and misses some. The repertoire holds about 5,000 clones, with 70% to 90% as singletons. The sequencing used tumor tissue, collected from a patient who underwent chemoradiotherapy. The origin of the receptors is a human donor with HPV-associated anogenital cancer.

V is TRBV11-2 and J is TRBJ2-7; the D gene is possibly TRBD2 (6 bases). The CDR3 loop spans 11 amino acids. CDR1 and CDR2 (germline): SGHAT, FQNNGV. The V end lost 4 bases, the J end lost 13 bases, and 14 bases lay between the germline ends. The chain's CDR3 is CASSSGGPPYF. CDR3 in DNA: TGTGCCAGCAGCTCCGGGGGACCGCCCTACTTC.

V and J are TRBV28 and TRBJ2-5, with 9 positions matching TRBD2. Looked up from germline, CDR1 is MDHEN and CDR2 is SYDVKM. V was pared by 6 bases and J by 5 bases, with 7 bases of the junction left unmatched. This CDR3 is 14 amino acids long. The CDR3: CASRGAGGGETQYF. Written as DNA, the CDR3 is TGTGCCAGCAGGGGAGCGGGAGGTGGGGAGACCCAGTACTTC.

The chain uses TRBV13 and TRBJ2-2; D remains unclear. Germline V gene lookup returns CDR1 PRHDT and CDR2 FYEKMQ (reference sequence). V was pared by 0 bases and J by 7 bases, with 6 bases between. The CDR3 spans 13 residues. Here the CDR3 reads CASSLGINGELFF. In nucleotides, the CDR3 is TGTGCCAGCAGCTTAGGGATAAACGGGGAGCTGTTTTTT.

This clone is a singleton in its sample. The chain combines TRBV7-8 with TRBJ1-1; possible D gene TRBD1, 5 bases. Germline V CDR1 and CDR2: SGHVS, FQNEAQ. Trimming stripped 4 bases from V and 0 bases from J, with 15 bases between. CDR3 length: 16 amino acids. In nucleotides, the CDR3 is TGTGCCAGCAGCTCCGTAGGGCGGGGGGTGAACACTGAAGCTTTCTTT. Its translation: CASSSVGRGVNTEAFF.

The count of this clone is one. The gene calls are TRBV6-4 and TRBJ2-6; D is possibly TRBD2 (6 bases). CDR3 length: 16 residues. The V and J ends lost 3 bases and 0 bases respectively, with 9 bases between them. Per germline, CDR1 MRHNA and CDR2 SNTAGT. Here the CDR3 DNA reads TGTGCCAGCAGTGATGGGGGGAACTCTGGGGCCAACGTCCTGACTTTC. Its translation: CASSDGGNSGANVLTF.

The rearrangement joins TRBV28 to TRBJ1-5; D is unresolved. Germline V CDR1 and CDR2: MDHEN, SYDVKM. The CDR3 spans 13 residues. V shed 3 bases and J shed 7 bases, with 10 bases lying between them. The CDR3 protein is CASSFGGRQPQHF. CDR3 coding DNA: TGTGCCAGCAGTTTTGGCGGCAGACAGCCCCAGCATTTT.

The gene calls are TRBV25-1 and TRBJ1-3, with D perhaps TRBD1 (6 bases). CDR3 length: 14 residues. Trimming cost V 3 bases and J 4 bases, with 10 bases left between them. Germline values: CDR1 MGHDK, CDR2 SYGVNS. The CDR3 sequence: CASSEGGQGNTIYF. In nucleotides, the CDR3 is TGTGCCAGCAGTGAGGGCGGACAGGGAAACACCATATATTTT.

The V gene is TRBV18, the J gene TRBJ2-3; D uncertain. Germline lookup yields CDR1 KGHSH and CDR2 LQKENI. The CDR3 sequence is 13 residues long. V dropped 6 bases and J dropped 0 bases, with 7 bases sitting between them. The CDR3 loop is CASSPASTDTQYF. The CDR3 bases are TGTGCCAGCTCCCCAGCTAGCACAGATACGCAGTATTTT.

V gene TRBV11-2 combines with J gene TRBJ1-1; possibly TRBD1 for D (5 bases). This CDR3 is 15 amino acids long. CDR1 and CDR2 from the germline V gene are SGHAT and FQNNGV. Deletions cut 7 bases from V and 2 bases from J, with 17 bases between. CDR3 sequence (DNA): TGTGCCAGCACCCCCAAAGGGGCAGCAAACACTGAAGCTTTCTTT. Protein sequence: CASTPKGAANTEAFF.

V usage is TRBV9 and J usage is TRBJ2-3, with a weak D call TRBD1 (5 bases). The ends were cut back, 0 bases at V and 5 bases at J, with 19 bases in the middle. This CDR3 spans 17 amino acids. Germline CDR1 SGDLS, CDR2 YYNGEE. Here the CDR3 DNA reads TGTGCCAGCAGCGTAGGGATCGGGCAGGGTGTTGGAGATACGCAGTATTTT. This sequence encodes CASSVGIGQGVGDTQYF. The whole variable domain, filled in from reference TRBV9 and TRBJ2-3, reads DSGVTQTPKHLITATGQRVTLRCSPRSGDLSVYWYQQSLDQGLQFLIQYYNGEERAKGNILERFSAQQFPDLHSELNLSSLELGDSALYFCASSVGIGQGVGDTQYFGPGTRLTVL.

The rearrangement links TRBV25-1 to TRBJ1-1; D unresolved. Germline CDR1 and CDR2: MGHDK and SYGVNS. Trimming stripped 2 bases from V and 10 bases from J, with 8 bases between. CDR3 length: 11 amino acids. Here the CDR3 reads CASSEAGGAFF. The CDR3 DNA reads TGTGCCAGCAGTGAAGCCGGAGGAGCTTTCTTT.

The CDR3 bases are TGCGCCAGCAGCGGGGGACGAGGTAATGAAAAACTGTTTTTT. As protein: CASSGGRGNEKLFF. The chain joins TRBV4-1 to TRBJ1-4; perhaps TRBD1 as D (5 bases). Trimming took off 5 bases at V and 4 bases at J, with 11 bases between the two ends. Germline CDR1 MGHRA, CDR2 YSYEKL. The CDR3 is 14 residues long.

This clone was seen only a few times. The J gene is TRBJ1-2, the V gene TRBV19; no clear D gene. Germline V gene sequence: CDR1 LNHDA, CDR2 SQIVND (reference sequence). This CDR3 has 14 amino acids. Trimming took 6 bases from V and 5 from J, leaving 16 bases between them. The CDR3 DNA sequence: TGTGCCAGTAGCCCCGGGAGAGACCTTTATGGCTACACCTTC. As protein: CASSPGRDLYGYTF.

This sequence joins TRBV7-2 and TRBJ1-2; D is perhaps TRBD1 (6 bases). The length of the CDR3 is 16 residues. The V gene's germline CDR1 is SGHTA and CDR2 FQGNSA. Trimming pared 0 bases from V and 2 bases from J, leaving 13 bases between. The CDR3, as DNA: TGTGCCAGCAGCTTAGCGAAGGGGGGGCGGAACTATGGCTACACCTTC. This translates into CASSLAKGGRNYGYTF.

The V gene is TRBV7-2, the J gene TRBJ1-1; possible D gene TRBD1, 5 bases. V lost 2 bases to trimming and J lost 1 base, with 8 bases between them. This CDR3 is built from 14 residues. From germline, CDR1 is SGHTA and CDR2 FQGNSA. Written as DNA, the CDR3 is TGTGCCAGCAGCTTAAGACAGACGAACACTGAAGCTTTCTTT. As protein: CASSLRQTNTEAFF.

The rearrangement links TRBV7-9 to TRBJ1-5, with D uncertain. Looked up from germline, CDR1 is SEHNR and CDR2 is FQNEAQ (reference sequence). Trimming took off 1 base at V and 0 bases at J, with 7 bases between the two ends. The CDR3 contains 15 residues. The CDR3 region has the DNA TGTGCCAGCAGCTTAGAGGGATATAGCAATCAGCCCCAGCATTTT. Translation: CASSLEGYSNQPQHF.

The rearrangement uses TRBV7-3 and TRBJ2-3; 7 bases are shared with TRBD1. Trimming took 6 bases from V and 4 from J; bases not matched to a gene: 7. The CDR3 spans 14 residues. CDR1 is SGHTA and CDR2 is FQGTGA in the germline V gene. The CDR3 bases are TGTGCCAGCAGACGAGACAGGGCTGCAGATACGCAGTATTTT. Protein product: CASRRDRAADTQYF.

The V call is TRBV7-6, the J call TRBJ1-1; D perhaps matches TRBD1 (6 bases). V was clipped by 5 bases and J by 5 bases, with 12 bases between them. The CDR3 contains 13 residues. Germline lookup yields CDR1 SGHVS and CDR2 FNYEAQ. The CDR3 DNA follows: TGTGCCAGCAGCCCGACAGGTGGTACTGAAGCTTTCTTT. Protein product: CASSPTGGTEAFF.

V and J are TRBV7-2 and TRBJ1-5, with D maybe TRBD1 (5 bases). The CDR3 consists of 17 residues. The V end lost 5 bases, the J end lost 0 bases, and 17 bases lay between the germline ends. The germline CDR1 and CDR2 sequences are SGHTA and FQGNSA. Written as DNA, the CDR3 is TGTGCCAGCAGCCCCGTCAGTCAGGGTTATAGCAATCAGCCCCAGCATTTT. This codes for CASSPVSQGYSNQPQHF.

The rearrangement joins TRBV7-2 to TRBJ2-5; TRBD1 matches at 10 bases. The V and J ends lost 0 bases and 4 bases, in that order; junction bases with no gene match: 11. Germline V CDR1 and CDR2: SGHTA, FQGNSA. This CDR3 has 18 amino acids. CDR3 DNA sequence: TGTGCCAGCAGCTTAGCGGGGACAGGGGTCAACCGGGGAGAGACCCAGTACTTC. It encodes CASSLAGTGVNRGETQYF.

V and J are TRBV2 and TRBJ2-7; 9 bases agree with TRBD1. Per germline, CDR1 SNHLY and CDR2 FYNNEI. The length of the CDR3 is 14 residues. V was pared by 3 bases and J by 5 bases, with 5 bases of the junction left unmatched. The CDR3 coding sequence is TGTGCCAGCAGTGACGCCGACAGGGGGGACGAGCAGTACTTC. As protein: CASSDADRGDEQYF.

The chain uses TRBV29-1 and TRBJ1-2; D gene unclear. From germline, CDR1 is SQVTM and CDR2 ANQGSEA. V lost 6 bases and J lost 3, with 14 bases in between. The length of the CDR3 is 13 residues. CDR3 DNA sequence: TGCAGCGTAGACACAAGGTCGGACTATGGCTACACCTTC. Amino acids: CSVDTRSDYGYTF.

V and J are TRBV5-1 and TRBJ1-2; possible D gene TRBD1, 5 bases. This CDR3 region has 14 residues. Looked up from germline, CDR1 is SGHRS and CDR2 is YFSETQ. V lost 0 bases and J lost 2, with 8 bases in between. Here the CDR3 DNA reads TGCGCCAGCAGCTTGGCCGACAGCAACTATGGCTACACCTTC. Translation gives CASSLADSNYGYTF.

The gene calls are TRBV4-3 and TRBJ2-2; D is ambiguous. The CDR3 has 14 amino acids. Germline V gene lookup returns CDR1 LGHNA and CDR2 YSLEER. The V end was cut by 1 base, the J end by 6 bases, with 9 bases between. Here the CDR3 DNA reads TGCGCCAGCAGCCAAGGAGTATTGGCCGGGGAGCTGTTTTTT. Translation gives CASSQGVLAGELFF.

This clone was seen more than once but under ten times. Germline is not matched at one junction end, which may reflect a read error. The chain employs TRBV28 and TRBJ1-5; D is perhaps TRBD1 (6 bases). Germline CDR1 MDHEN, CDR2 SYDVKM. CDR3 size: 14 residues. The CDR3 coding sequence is TGTGCCAGCAGTCTGACGGGGGGCAAACAGCCCCAGCATTTT. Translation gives CASSLTGGKQPQHF.

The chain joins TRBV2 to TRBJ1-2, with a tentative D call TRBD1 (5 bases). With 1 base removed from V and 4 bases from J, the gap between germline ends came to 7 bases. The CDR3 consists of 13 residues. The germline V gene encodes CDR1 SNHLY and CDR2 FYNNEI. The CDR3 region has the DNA TGTGCCAGCAGTGAAGACCAGGGCTATGGCTACACCTTC. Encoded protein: CASSEDQGYGYTF.

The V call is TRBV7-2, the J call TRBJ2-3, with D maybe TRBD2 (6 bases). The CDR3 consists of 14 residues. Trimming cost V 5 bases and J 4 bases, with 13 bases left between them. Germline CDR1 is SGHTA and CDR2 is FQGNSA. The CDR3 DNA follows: TGTGCCAGCAGCCGGGACTGGAATTCAGATACGCAGTATTTT. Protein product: CASSRDWNSDTQYF.

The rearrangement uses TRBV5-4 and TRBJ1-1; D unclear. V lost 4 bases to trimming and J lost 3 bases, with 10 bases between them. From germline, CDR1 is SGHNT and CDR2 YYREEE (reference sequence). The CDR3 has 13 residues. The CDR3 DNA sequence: TGTGCCAGCAGCCCCGGACGGGACACTGAAGCTTTCTTT. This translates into CASSPGRDTEAFF.